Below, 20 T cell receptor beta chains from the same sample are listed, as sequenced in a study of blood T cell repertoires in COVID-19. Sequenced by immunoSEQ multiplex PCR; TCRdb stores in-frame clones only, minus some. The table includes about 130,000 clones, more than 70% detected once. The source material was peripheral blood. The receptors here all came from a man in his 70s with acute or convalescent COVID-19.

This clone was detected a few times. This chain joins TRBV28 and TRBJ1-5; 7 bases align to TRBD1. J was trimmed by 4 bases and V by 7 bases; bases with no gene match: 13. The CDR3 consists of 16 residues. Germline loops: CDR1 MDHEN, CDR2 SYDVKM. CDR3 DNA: TGTGCCAGCACACCTCTTAGCACAGGGGCTAATCAGCCCCAGCATTTT. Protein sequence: CASTPLSTGANQPQHF.

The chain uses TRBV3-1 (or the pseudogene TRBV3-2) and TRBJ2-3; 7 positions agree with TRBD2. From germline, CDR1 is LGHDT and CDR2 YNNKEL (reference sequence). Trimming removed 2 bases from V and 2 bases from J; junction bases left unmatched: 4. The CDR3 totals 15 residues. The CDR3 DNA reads TGTGCCAGCAGCCAATATCTAGCGGACACAGATACGCAGTATTTT. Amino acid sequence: CASSQYLADTDTQYF.

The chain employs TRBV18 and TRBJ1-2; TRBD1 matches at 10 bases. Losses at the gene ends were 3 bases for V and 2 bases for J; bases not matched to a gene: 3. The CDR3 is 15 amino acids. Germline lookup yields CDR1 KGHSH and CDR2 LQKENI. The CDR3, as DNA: TGTGCCAGCTCACCCGCGGGACAGGGGAACTATGGCTACACCTTC. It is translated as CASSPAGQGNYGYTF.

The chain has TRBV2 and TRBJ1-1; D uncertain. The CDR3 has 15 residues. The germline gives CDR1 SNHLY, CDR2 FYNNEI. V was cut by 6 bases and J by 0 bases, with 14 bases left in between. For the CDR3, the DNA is TGTGCCAGCAGGACCTACTTACAGATGAACACTGAAGCTTTCTTT. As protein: CASRTYLQMNTEAFF. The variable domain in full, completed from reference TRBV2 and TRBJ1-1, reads EPEVTQTPSHQVTQMGQEVILRCVPISNHLYFYWYRQILGQKVEFLVSFYNNEISEKSEIFDDQFSVERPDGSNFTLKIRSTKLEDSAMYFCASRTYLQMNTEAFFGQGTRLTVV.

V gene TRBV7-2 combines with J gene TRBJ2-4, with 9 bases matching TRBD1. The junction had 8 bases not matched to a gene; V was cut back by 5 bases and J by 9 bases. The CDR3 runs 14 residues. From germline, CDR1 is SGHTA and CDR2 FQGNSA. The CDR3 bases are TGTGCCAGCAGCCCGGGACAGGGTTCAAGCATTCAGTACTTC. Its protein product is CASSPGQGSSIQYF. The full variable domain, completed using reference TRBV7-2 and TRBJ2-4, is GAGVSQSPSNKVTEKGKDVELRCDPISGHTALYWYRQSLGQGLEFLIYFQGNSAPDKSGLPSDRFSAERTGGSVSTLTIQRTQQEDSAVYLCASSPGQGSSIQYFGAGTRLSVL.

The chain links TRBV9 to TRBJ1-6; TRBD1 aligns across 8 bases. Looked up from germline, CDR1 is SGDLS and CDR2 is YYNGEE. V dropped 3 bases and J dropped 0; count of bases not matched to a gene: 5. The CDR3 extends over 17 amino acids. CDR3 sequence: CASSARQGSSYNSPLHF. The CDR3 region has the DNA TGTGCCAGCAGCGCCCGACAGGGGAGCTCCTATAATTCACCCCTCCACTTT. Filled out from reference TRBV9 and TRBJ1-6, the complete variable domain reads DSGVTQTPKHLITATGQRVTLRCSPRSGDLSVYWYQQSLDQGLQFLIQYYNGEERAKGNILERFSAQQFPDLHSELNLSSLELGDSALYFCASSARQGSSYNSPLHFGNGTRLTVT.

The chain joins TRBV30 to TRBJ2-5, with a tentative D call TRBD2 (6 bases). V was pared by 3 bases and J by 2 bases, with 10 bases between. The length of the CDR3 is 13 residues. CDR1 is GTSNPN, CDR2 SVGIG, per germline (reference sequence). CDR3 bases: TGTGCCTGGAGGACTAGGGTGCAAGAGACCCAGTACTTC. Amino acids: CAWRTRVQETQYF.

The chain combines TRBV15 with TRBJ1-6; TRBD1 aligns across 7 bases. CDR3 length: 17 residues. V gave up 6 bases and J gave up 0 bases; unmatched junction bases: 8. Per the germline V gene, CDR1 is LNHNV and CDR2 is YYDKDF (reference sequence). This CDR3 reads CATRERDRLSYNSPLHF. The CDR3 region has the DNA TGTGCCACCAGGGAACGGGACAGACTCTCCTATAATTCACCCCTCCACTTT.

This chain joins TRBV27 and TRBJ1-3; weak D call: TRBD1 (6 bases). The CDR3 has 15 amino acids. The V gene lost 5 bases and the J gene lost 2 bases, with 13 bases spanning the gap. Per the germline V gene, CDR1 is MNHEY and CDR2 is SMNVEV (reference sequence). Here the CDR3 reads CASSIPQGTGNTIYF. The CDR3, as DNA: TGTGCCAGCAGTATCCCACAGGGTACTGGAAACACCATATATTTT.

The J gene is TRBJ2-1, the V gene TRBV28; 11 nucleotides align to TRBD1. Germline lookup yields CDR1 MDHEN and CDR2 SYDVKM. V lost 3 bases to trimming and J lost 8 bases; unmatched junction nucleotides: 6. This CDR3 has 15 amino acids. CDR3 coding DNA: TGTGCCAGCAGTTTCGGACAGGGGGCTATCGATGAGCAGTTCTTC. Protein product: CASSFGQGAIDEQFF.

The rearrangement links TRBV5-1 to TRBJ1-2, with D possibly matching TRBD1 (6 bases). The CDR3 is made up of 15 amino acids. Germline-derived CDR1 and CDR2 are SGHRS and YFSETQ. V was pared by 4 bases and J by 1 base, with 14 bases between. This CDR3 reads CASSPDRQINYGYTF. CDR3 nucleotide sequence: TGCGCCAGCAGCCCGGACAGACAGATTAACTATGGCTACACCTTC.

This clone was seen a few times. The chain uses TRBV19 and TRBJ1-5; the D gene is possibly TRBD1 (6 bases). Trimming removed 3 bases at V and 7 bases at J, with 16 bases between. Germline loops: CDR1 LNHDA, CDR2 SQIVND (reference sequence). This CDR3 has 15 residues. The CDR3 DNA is TGTGCCAGTAGTATTCCAATTCACAGGGCCCAGCCCCAGCATTTT. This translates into CASSIPIHRAQPQHF.

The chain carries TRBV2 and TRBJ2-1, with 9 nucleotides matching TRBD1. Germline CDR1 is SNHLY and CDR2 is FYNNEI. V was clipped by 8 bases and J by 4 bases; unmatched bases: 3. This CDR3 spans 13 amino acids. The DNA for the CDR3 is TGTGCCAGCCGGGACAGGGAATACAATGAGCAGTTCTTC. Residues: CASRDREYNEQFF.

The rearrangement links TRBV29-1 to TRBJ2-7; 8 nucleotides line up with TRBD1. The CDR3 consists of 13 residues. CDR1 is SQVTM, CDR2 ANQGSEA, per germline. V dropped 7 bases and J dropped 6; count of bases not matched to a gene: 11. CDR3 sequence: CSGLGDRGSEQYF. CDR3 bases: TGCAGCGGATTGGGTGACAGGGGAAGCGAGCAGTACTTC.

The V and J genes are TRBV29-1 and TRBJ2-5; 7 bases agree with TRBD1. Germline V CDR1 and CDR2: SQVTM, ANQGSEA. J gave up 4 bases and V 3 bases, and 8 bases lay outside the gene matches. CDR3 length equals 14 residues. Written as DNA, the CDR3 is TGCAGCGTTGACCCCGGACAGGCGGGAGAGACCCAGTACTTC. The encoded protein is CSVDPGQAGETQYF.

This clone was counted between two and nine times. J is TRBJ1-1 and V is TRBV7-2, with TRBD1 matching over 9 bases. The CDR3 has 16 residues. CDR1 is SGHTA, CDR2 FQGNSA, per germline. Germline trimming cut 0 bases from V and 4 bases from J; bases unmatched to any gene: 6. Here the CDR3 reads CASSLATGGSGTEAFF. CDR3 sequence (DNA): TGTGCCAGCAGCTTAGCAACAGGGGGCTCGGGCACTGAAGCTTTCTTT.

CDR3 nucleotides: TGCAGCGTCCCCCGACAGGGAATGAACACTGAAGCTTTCTTT. Residues: CSVPRQGMNTEAFF. The chain joins TRBV29-1 to TRBJ1-1, with 7 bases lining up with TRBD1. This CDR3 is built from 14 residues. J gave up 0 bases and V 6 bases, and 7 bases lay outside the gene matches. The germline gives CDR1 SQVTM, CDR2 ANQGSEA.

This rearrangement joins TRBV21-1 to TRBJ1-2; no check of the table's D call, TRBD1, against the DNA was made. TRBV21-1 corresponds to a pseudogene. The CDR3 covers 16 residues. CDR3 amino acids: CASSKKGSRGGYGYTF. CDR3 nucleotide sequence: TGTGCCAGCAGCAAAAAGGGCTCTCGAGGGGGCTATGGCTACACCTTC.

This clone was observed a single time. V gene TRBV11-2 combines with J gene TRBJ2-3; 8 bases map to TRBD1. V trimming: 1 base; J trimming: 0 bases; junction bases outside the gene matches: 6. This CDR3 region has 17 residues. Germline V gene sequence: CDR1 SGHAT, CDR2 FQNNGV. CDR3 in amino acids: CASSLGRGTGSTDTQYF. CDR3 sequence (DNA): TGTGCCAGCAGCTTAGGAAGGGGGACAGGAAGCACAGATACGCAGTATTTT.

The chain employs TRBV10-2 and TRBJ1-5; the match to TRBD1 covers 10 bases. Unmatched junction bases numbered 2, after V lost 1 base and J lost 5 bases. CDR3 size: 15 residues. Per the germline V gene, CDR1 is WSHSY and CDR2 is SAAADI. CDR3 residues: CASSELTGGHQPQHF. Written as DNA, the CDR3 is TGCGCCAGCAGTGAGTTGACAGGGGGCCATCAGCCCCAGCATTTT.